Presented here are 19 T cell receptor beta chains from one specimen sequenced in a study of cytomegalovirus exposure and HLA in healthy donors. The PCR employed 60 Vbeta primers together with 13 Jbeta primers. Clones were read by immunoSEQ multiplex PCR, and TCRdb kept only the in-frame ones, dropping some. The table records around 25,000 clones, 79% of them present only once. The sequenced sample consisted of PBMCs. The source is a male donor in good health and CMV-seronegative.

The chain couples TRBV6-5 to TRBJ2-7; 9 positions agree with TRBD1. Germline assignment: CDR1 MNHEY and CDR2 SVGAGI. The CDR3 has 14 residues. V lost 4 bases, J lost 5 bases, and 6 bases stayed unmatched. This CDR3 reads CASSSDRGVDEQYF. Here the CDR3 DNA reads TGTGCCAGCAGTTCGGACAGGGGAGTTGACGAGCAGTACTTC.

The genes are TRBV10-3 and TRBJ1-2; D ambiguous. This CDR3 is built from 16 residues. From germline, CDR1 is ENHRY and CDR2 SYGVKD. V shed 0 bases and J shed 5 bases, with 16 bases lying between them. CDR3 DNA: TGTGCCATCAGTGAGTCACTAGGGCAGTTGCTTTATGGCTACACCTTC. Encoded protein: CAISESLGQLLYGYTF.

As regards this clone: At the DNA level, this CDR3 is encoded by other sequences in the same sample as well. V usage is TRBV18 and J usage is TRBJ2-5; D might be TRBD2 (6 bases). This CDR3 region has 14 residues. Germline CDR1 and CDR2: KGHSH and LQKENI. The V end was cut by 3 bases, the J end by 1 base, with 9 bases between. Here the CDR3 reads CASSPRDFQETQYF. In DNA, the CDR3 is TGTGCCAGCTCACCCCGGGACTTCCAAGAGACCCAGTACTTC.

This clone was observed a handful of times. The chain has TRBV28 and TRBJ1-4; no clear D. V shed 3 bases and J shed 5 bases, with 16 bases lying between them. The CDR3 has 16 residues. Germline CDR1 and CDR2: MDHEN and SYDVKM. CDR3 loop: CASSFDSGEGNEKLFF. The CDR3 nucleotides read TGTGCCAGCAGTTTCGATTCTGGGGAGGGAAATGAAAAACTGTTTTTT.

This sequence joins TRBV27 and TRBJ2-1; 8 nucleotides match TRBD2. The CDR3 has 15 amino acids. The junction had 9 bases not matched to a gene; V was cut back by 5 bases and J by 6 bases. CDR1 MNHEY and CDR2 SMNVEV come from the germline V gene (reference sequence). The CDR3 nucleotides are TGTGCCAGCAGTCCCATCGGACTAGCAGTCAATGAGCAGTTCTTC. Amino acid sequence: CASSPIGLAVNEQFF.

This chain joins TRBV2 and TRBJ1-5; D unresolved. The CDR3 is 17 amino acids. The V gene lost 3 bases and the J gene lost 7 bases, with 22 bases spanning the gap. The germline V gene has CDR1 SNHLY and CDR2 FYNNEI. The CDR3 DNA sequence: TGTGCCAGCAGTGAGTCTGTCGGTATGGGAGTCGGGCAGCCCCAGCATTTT. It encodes CASSESVGMGVGQPQHF.

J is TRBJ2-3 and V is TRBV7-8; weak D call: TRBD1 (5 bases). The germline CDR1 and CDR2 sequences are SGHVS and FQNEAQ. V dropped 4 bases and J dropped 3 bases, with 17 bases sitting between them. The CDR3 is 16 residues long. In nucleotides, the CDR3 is TGTGCCAGCAGCTCTCTAACAGGTCGGGTGACAGATACGCAGTATTTT. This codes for CASSSLTGRVTDTQYF.

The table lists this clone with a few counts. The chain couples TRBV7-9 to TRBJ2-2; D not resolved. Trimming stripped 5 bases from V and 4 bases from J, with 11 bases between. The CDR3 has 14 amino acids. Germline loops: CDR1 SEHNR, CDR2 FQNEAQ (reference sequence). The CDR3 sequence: CASSPSFSTGELFF. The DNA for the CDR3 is TGTGCCAGCAGCCCATCGTTTAGCACCGGGGAGCTGTTTTTT.

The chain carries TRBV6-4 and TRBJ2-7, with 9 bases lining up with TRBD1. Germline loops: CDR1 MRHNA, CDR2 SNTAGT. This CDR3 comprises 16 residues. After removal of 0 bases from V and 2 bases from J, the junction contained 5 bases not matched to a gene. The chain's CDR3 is CASSDSAGTGPYEQYF. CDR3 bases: TGTGCCAGCAGTGACTCTGCGGGGACAGGGCCCTACGAGCAGTACTTC.

The CDR3 DNA is TGTGCCAGCAGCGTAGGCTTCAGACTAGCGGGAGGTGGAAATAATGAGCAGTTCTTC. Translating gives CASSVGFRLAGGGNNEQFF. The V and J genes are TRBV9 and TRBJ2-1, with 13 nucleotides matching TRBD2. Looked up from germline, CDR1 is SGDLS and CDR2 is YYNGEE. The CDR3 has 19 residues. After removal of 0 bases from V and 7 bases from J, the junction contained 13 bases not matched to a gene.

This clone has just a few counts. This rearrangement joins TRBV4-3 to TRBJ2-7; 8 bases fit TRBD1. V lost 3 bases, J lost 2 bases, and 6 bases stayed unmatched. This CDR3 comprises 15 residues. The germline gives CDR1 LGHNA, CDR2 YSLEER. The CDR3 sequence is CASSQDWTGTYEQYF. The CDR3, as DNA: TGCGCCAGCAGCCAGGACTGGACAGGGACCTACGAGCAGTACTTC.

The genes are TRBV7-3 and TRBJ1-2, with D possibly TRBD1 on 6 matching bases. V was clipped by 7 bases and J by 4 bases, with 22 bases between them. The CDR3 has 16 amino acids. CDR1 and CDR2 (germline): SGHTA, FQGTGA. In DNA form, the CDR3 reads TGTGCCAGCAATCCAAGTGGCCCGACAGGAGGCTATGGCTACACCTTC. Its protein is CASNPSGPTGGYGYTF. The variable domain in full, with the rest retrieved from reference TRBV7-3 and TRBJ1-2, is GAGVSQTPSNKVTEKGKYVELRCDPISGHTALYWYRQSLGQGPEFLIYFQGTGAADDSGLPNDRFFAVRPEGSVSTLKIQRTERGDSAVYLCASNPSGPTGGYGYTFGSGTRLTVV.

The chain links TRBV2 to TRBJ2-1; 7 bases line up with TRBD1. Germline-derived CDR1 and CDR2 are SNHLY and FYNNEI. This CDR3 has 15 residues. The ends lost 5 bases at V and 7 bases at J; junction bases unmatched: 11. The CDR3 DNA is TGTGCCAGCAGTAAGACAGGGTACGGTGCGAATGAGCAGTTCTTC. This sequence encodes CASSKTGYGANEQFF.

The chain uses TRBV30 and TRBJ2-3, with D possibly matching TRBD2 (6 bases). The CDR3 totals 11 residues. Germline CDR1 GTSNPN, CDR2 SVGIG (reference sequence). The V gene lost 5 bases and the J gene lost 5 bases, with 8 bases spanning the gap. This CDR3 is CAWSEGDTQYF. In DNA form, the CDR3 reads TGTGCCTGGTCGGAGGGAGATACGCAGTATTTT. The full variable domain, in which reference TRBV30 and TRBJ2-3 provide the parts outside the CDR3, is SQTIHQWPATLVQPVGSPLSLECTVEGTSNPNLYWYRQAAGRGLQLLFYSVGIGQISSEVPQNLSASRPQDRQFILSSKKLLLSDSGFYLCAWSEGDTQYFGPGTRLTVL.

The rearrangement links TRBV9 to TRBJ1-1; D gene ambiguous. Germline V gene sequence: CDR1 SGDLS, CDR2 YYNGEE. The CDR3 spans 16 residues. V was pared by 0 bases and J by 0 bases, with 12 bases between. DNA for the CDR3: TGTGCCAGCAGCGTAGGCGGCTCCCCGGTGAACACTGAAGCTTTCTTT. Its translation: CASSVGGSPVNTEAFF.

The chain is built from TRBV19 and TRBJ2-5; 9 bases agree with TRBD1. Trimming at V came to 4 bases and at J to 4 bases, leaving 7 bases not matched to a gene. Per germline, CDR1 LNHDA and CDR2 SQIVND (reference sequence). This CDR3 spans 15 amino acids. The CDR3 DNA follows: TGTGCCAGTAGTAAGGGACAGGGTGCCGCAGAGACCCAGTACTTC. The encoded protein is CASSKGQGAAETQYF.

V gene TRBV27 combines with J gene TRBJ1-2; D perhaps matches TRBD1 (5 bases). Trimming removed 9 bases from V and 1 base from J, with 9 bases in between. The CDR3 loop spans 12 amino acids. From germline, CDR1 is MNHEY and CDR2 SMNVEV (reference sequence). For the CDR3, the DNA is TGTGCCAGACAGGAGAGTAACTATGGCTACACCTTC. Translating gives CARQESNYGYTF.

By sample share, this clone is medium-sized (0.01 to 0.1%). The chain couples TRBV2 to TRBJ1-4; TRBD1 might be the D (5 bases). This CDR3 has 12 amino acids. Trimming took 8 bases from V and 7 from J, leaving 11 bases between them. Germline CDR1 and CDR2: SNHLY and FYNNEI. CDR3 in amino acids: CASQGPGEKLFF. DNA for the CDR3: TGTGCCAGCCAGGGTCCGGGTGAAAAACTGTTTTTT.

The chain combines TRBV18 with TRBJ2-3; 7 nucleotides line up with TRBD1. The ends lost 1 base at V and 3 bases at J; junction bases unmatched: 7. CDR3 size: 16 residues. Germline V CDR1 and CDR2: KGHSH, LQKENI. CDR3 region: CASSPRRTGGTDTQYF. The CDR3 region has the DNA TGTGCCAGCTCACCACGGCGGACAGGAGGTACAGATACGCAGTATTTT.